The 25 T cell receptor beta chains listed next were all sequenced from one sample in a study of T cells in Graves' hyperthyroidism and ophthalmopathy (dated by TCRdb to between 2017 and 2020). The library relied on multiplex PCR. TCRdb lists the instrument as Illumina HiSeq 2000. TCR beta CDR3 regions were amplified from RNA transcripts. The TCR CDR3 was subjected to a first round of RT-PCR using the HTBI primer set and the Qiagen OneStep RT-PCR kit. The public reads were reprocessed in TCRdb via fastp at Q25 and MiXCR, keeping in-frame beta chains. Merged by CDR3 protein, the rows form single entries marked with the most common genes and DNA. The sample includes some 740,000 distinct CDR3 sequences, with around 15% observed a single time. Jointly, the top ten make up about 10% of the sample. Sequencing was done on a sample of blood. These receptors originate from a woman aged 18-29 years with Graves' hyperthyroidism.

This clonotype was found many times. This rearrangement joins TRBV12-3 or TRBV12-4 to TRBJ2-5; 7 bases map to TRBD2. The CDR3 spans 16 residues. With 3 bases clipped from V and 5 bases from J, the junction kept 12 bases outside the gene matches. CDR3 sequence reads: CASSFGGGRIGETQYF. CDR3 nucleotides: TGTGCCAGCAGTTTTGGTGGCGGGAGAATAGGGGAGACCCAGTACTTC.

The V gene is TRBV9, the J gene TRBJ2-2, with 7 bases identical to TRBD2. The CDR3 spans 14 residues. From germline, CDR1 is SGDLS and CDR2 YYNGEE. With 4 bases clipped from V and 7 bases from J, the junction kept 7 bases outside the gene matches. The CDR3 bases are TGTGCCAGCAGCCCCAGCTGGGGGGGCGGGGAGCTGTTTTTT. Protein sequence: CASSPSWGGGELFF.

Remarks on this clonotype: No conserved phenylalanine or tryptophan ends this CDR3, so it is likely a read error. V usage is TRBV27 and J usage is TRBJ1-1; no clear D gene. The CDR3 is 16 amino acids. Trimming left V 6 bases short and J 1 base short, with 18 bases between. Germline CDR1 MNHEY, CDR2 SMNVEV (reference sequence). The CDR3 DNA reads TGTGCCAGCAGCTCAAACACCCCCGCGGCGAACACTGAAGCTTTCTAT. As protein: CASSSNTPAANTEAFY.

This chain connects TRBV9 to TRBJ2-2; TRBD2 matches at 11 bases. The CDR3 loop spans 18 amino acids. V was pared by 3 bases and J by 6 bases, with 13 bases of the junction left unmatched. Germline V CDR1 and CDR2: SGDLS, YYNGEE. CDR3 sequence reads: CASSDPRLAGGAAGELFF. The CDR3 DNA sequence: TGTGCCAGCAGCGACCCCCGGCTAGCGGGAGGTGCTGCCGGGGAGCTGTTTTTT.

To note about this clonotype: A clone one base away is much larger, so this may be a read error. The chain recombines TRBV19 with TRBJ1-1; a possible D gene is TRBD1 (5 bases). In germline, CDR1 is LNHDA, CDR2 SQIVND (reference sequence). CDR3 size: 14 residues. V lost 7 bases and J lost 1, with 13 bases in between. The CDR3 reads CASILQEGNTEAFF. As DNA, the CDR3 is TGTGCCAGTATCCTACAGGAAGGGAACACTGAAGCTTTCTTT.

In this sample, this clonotype turned up many times. J is TRBJ2-7 and V is TRBV10-3; 7 bases align to TRBD2. The V segment lost 11 bases and the J segment 2 bases; nucleotides outside the gene matches: 9. CDR1 is ENHRY, CDR2 SYGVKD, per germline. The CDR3 is 13 amino acids. CDR3 DNA: TGTGCCGGGCAGCGGGAAGTAGCCTACGAGCAGTACTTC. As protein: CAGQREVAYEQYF.

This clonotype was seen ten or more times. This chain links TRBV20-1 with TRBJ1-1; 7 bases agree with TRBD1. Germline assignment: CDR1 DFQATT and CDR2 SNEGSKA (reference sequence). The CDR3 contains 17 residues. V lost 2 bases, J lost 4 bases, and 16 bases stayed unmatched. CDR3 residues: CSARWRTWDSRRTEAFF. As DNA, the CDR3 is TGCAGTGCTAGATGGCGTACCTGGGACAGCAGACGCACTGAAGCTTTCTTT.

This clonotype was detected only a few times. The chain joins TRBV11-2 to TRBJ2-1; TRBD2 might be the D (5 bases). Trimming shortened V by 3 bases and J by 0 bases, and 9 bases separated the two germline ends. The CDR3 has 15 residues. Germline V gene data show CDR1 as SGHAT and CDR2 as FQNNGV. CDR3 protein: CASSFTRSSYNEQFF. CDR3 sequence (DNA): TGTGCCAGCAGCTTTACTAGGAGCTCCTACAATGAGCAGTTCTTC.

As concerns this clonotype: A much bigger clone sits one base away, suggesting this may be a read error. Likely a read error: the CDR3 ends without its conserved phenylalanine or tryptophan. The chain uses TRBV12-3 or TRBV12-4 and TRBJ1-1, with D maybe TRBD1 (6 bases). Trimming removed 4 bases at V and 3 bases at J, with 15 bases between. This CDR3 region has 15 residues. CDR3 sequence (DNA): TGTGCCAGCAGTTCGAACACTGCAGGGGACACTGAAGCTTTCTCT. It codes for CASSSNTAGDTEAFS.

This clonotype was picked up a small number of times. This chain uses TRBV7-9 with TRBJ2-1; D may be TRBD1 (5 bases). Trimming took off 3 bases at V and 10 bases at J, with 13 bases between the two ends. This CDR3 comprises 13 residues. Germline CDR1 reads SEHNR; CDR2 reads FQNEAQ (reference sequence). CDR3 in DNA: TGTGCCAGCAGCTTTGGGTCCCCAGGGGAGCAGTTCTTC. This codes for CASSFGSPGEQFF.

This clonotype appeared a few times. In DNA, the CDR3 is TGTGCCAGCAGCTTGGGAGGGGTATTCGGCAATCAGCCCCAGCATTTT. The encoded protein is CASSLGGVFGNQPQHF. The V and J genes are TRBV5-6 and TRBJ1-5, with D perhaps TRBD1 (5 bases). Germline V gene lookup returns CDR1 SGHDT and CDR2 YYEEEE. CDR3 length equals 16 residues. The V end was cut by 0 bases, the J end by 2 bases, with 12 bases between.

This clonotype was observed a handful of times. The chain employs TRBV6-1 and TRBJ2-7, with D perhaps matching TRBD1 (5 bases). V lost 11 bases, J lost 0 bases, and 20 bases lay in between. The CDR3 consists of 15 residues. Germline CDR1 reads MNHNS; CDR2 reads SASEGT. The CDR3 spells CASQRTYRLSYEQYF. Here the CDR3 DNA reads TGTGCCTCTCAAAGGACGTACAGGCTCTCCTACGAGCAGTACTTC.

In the case of this clonotype: Possible read error: a much larger clone is one base away. The V and J genes are TRBV7-2 and TRBJ1-1; D perhaps matches TRBD1 (5 bases). The germline V gene encodes CDR1 SGHTA and CDR2 FQGNSA. The CDR3 consists of 15 residues. The germline V and J ends were trimmed by 1 base and 5 bases, with 14 bases remaining between them. CDR3 sequence: CASSLEGRPETEAFF. The CDR3 nucleotides are TGTGCCAGCAGCTTAGAGGGACGCCCAGAGACTGAAGCTTTCTTT.

About this clonotype: A much more abundant neighbour one base away suggests this may be a read error. The chain is built from TRBV2 and TRBJ1-5; D is unclear. This CDR3 has 15 residues. The germline V gene has CDR1 SNHLY and CDR2 FYNNEI. The CDR3 DNA follows: TGTGCCGGCAGTGGCGCCCGGACTTTCAATCAGCCCCAGCATTTT. It is translated as CAGSGARTFNQPQHF.

The gene calls are TRBV30 and TRBJ2-3, with D perhaps TRBD1 (6 bases). Between the trimmed V and J ends, which lost 5 bases and 2 bases, there was a span of 14 bases. Germline CDR1 GTSNPN, CDR2 SVGIG (reference sequence). The CDR3 runs to 14 residues. The CDR3 DNA reads TGTGCCTGGGACCCGGGACACCTCACAGATACGCAGTATTTT. Encoded protein: CAWDPGHLTDTQYF.

In its sample, this clonotype was seen many times. This rearrangement joins TRBV20-1 to TRBJ2-1; tentatively, D is TRBD2 (5 bases). The V gene's germline CDR1 is DFQATT and CDR2 SNEGSKA (reference sequence). Trimming took 4 bases from V and 2 from J, leaving 21 bases between them. The CDR3 length is 17 residues. CDR3 residues: CSANRHPGFRPYNEQFF. For the CDR3, the DNA is TGCAGTGCTAACCGACACCCGGGATTTCGACCCTACAATGAGCAGTTCTTC.

The sample holds many counts of this clonotype. The chain links TRBV20-1 to TRBJ1-2; no reliable D call. The CDR3 covers 18 residues. Trimming removed 0 bases from V and 0 bases from J, with 20 bases in between. The V gene's germline CDR1 is DFQATT and CDR2 SNEGSKA (reference sequence). This CDR3 is CSARDQTRLLEANYGYTF. The CDR3 DNA follows: TGCAGTGCTAGAGATCAGACCAGACTCCTAGAAGCTAACTATGGCTACACCTTC.

This clonotype was counted at least ten times. This sequence joins TRBV7-2 and TRBJ2-5, with 7 bases that match TRBD2. In germline, CDR1 is SGHTA, CDR2 FQGNSA. The trim removed 4 bases at V and 4 bases at J, leaving 9 bases unmatched. The CDR3 loop spans 15 amino acids. CDR3 DNA: TGTGCCAGCAGCTCCCGGACTAGAAGCACAGAGACCCAGTACTTC. Translated: CASSSRTRSTETQYF.

This chain connects TRBV6-2 or TRBV6-3 to TRBJ2-7; a weak D match, TRBD2 (6 bases). Germline V gene sequence: CDR1 MNHEY, CDR2 SVGEGT. The V end was cut by 1 base, the J end by 2 bases, with 12 bases between. The CDR3 has 15 amino acids. The CDR3 protein is CASSYLGLETYEQYF. The CDR3 region has the DNA TGTGCCAGCAGTTACTTGGGACTTGAAACCTACGAGCAGTACTTC.

DNA of the CDR3: TGTGCCAGCATGGTTCTGACCGGGGAGCTGTTTTTT. The encoded protein is CASMVLTGELFF. V and J are TRBV25-1 and TRBJ2-2, with unresolved D. Germline V lookup: CDR1 MGHDK, CDR2 SYGVNS. Trimming cost V 7 bases and J 5 bases, with 8 bases left between them. The CDR3 length is 12 residues.

Comment on this clonotype: This could be a read error, since a much larger clone is one nucleotide away. The chain uses TRBV27 and TRBJ2-6, with D unclear. The CDR3 totals 16 residues. Germline V CDR1 and CDR2: MNHEY, SMNVEV (reference sequence). The V and J ends lost 3 bases and 0 bases respectively, with 9 bases between them. The CDR3 coding sequence is TGTGCCAGCAGTTTCCGGGCTGGCTCTGGGGCCAACGTCCTGACTTTC. Protein sequence: CASSFRAGSGANVLTF. Filled out from reference TRBV27 and TRBJ2-6, the complete variable domain reads EAQVTQNPRYLITVTGKKLTVTCSQNMNHEYMSWYRQDPGLGLRQIYYSMNVEVTDKGDVPEGYKVSRKEKRNFPLILESPSPNQTSLYFCASSFRAGSGANVLTFGAGSRLTVL.

This clonotype was observed many times. This chain connects TRBV5-1 to TRBJ2-3; D is unresolved. Germline loops: CDR1 SGHRS, CDR2 YFSETQ. The V and J ends lost 0 bases and 0 bases respectively, with 14 bases between them. The CDR3 contains 17 residues. The CDR3 loop is CASSLGSTALSTDTQYF. The CDR3 DNA follows: TGCGCCAGCAGCTTGGGATCTACAGCACTTAGCACAGATACGCAGTATTTT.

This clonotype was observed many times. The chain combines TRBV28 with TRBJ2-7; perhaps TRBD1 as D (5 bases). Germline CDR1 and CDR2: MDHEN and SYDVKM. The CDR3 contains 14 residues. The V end was cut by 8 bases, the J end by 0 bases, with 14 bases between. CDR3 nucleotide sequence: TGTGCCAGCCTCCCAACAGGTTTCTCCTACGAGCAGTACTTC. It encodes CASLPTGFSYEQYF.

This clonotype was observed at least ten times. The V and J genes are TRBV11-2 and TRBJ2-1, with D perhaps being TRBD1 or TRBD2 (5 bases each). V was trimmed by 1 base and J by 5 bases, leaving 12 bases between them. The length of the CDR3 is 15 residues. Germline CDR1 and CDR2: SGHAT and FQNNGV. CDR3 sequence: CASSLGWGWDNEQFF. In nucleotides, the CDR3 is TGTGCCAGCAGCTTAGGATGGGGGTGGGACAATGAGCAGTTCTTC.

This clonotype was detected ten times or more. The CDR3 sequence: CASSSLQGNTEAFF. CDR3 coding DNA: TGTGCCAGCAGTTCGCTACAGGGGAACACTGAAGCTTTCTTT. The chain carries TRBV12-3 or TRBV12-4 and TRBJ1-1; D might be TRBD1 (6 bases). The CDR3 length is 14 residues. Trimming removed 4 bases at V and 1 base at J, with 10 bases between.